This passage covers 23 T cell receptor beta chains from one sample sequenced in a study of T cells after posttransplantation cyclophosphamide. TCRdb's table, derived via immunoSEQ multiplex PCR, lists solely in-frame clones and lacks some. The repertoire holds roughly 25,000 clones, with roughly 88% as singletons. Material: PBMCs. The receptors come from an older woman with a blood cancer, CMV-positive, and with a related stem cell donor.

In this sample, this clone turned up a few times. The CDR3, as DNA: TGCGCCAGCAGCCATAGACGCAGGGGTAACACTGAAGCTTTCTTT. It specifies CASSHRRRGNTEAFF. This chain joins TRBV4-1 and TRBJ1-1; D is perhaps TRBD1 (6 bases). V was cut by 3 bases and J by 2 bases, with 13 bases left in between. The CDR3 is 15 amino acids. Germline CDR1 is MGHRA and CDR2 is YSYEKL.

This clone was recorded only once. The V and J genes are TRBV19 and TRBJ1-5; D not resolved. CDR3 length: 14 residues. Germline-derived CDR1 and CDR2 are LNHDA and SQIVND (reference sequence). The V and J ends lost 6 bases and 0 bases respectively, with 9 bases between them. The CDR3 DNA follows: TGTGCCAGTAGCAGTCCTTCTAGCAATCAGCCCCAGCATTTT. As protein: CASSSPSSNQPQHF. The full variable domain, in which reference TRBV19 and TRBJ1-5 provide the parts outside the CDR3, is DGGITQSPKYLFRKEGQNVTLSCEQNLNHDAMYWYRQDPGQGLRLIYYSQIVNDFQKGDIAEGYSVSREKKESFPLTVTSAQKNPTAFYLCASSSPSSNQPQHFGDGTRLSIL.

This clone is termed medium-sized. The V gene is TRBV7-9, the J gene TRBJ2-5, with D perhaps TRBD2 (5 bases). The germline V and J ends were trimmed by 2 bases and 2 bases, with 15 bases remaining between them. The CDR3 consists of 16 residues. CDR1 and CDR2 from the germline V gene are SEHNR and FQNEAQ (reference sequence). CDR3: CASSLPPGNGQETQYF. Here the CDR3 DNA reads TGTGCCAGCAGCTTACCCCCCGGGAATGGACAAGAGACCCAGTACTTC.

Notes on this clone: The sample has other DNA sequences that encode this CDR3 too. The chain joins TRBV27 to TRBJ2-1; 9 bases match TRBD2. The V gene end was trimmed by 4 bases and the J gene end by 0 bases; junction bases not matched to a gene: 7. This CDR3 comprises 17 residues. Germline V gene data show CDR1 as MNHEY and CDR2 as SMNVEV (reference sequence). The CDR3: CASSWEKTSGSYNEQFF. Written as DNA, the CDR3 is TGTGCCAGCAGTTGGGAGAAGACTAGCGGCTCCTACAATGAGCAGTTCTTC.

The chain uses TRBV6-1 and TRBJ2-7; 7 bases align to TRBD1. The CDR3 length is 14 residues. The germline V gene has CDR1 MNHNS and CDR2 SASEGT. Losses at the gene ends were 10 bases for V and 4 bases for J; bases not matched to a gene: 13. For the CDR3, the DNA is TGTGCCACGGGCGAGACAGGGCTCATGTACGAGCAGTACTTC. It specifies CATGETGLMYEQYF.

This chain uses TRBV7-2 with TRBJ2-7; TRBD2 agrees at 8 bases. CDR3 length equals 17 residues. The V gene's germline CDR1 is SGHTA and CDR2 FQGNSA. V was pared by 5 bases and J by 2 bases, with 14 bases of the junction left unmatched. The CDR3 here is CASSRRLAPKLTYEQYF. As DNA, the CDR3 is TGTGCCAGCAGCCGTCGACTAGCGCCAAAATTGACCTACGAGCAGTACTTC.

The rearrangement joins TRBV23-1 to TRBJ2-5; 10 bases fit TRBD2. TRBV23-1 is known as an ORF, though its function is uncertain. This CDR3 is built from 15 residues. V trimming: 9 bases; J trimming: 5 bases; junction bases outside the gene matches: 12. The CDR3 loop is CARSLAGPLGETQYF. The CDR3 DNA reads TGCGCCAGATCACTAGCGGGGCCCTTAGGGGAGACCCAGTACTTC.

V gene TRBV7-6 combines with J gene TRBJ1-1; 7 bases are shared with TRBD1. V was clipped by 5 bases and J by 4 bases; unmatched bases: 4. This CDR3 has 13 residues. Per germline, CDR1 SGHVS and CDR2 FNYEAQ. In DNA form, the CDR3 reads TGTGCCAGCAGCCTCAACAGGGGCACTGAAGCTTTCTTT. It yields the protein CASSLNRGTEAFF.

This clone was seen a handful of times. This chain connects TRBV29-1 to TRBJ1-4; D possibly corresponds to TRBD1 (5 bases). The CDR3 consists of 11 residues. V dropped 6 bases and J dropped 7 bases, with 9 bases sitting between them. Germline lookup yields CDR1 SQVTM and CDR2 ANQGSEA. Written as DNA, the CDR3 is TGCAGCGTATCCAGGGTTGAAAAACTGTTTTTT. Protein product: CSVSRVEKLFF.

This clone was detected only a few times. In nucleotides, the CDR3 is TGTGCCAGCATGACCGGGACAGGGGCTCGCGGCTACACCTTC. Its protein product is CASMTGTGARGYTF. This rearrangement joins TRBV6-1 to TRBJ1-2, with 10 bases lining up with TRBD1. The CDR3 extends over 14 amino acids. After removal of 7 bases from V and 8 bases from J, the junction contained 10 bases not matched to a gene. Germline CDR1 MNHNS, CDR2 SASEGT.

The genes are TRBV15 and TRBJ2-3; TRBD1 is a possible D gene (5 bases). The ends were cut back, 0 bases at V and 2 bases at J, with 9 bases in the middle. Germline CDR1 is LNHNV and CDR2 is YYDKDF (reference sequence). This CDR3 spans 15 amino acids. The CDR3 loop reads CATSRDWGSTDTQYF. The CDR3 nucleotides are TGTGCCACCAGCAGAGATTGGGGCTCCACAGATACGCAGTATTTT.

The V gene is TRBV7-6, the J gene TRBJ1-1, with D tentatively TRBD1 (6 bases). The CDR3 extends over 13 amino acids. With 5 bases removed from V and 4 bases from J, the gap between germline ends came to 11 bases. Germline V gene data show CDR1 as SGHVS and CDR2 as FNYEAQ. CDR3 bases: TGTGCCAGCAGCCTGACAGGCGGCACTGAAGCTTTCTTT. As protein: CASSLTGGTEAFF.

This CDR3 reads CASSLSGNRGNIQYF. The CDR3 nucleotides are TGTGCCAGCTCTCTAAGCGGGAACCGGGGAAACATTCAGTACTTC. This chain links TRBV18 with TRBJ2-4, with 7 bases aligning to TRBD2. Germline V lookup: CDR1 KGHSH, CDR2 LQKENI. J gave up 6 bases and V 6 bases, and 11 bases lay outside the gene matches. The CDR3 sequence is 15 residues long.

The DNA for the CDR3 is TGCGCCAGCAGTGCCAGGACTAGCGCCTACACAGATACGCAGTATTTT. Its protein is CASSARTSAYTDTQYF. The rearrangement joins TRBV10-1 to TRBJ2-3; 9 nucleotides match TRBD2. The V and J ends lost 4 bases and 2 bases, in that order; junction bases with no gene match: 7. From germline, CDR1 is WNHNN and CDR2 SYGVQD (reference sequence). This CDR3 contains 16 residues.

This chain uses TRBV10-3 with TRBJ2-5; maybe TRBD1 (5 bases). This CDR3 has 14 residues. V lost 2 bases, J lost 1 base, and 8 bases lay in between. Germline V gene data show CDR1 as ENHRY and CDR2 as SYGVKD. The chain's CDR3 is CAISEGAFQETQYF. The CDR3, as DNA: TGTGCCATCAGTGAGGGGGCCTTCCAAGAGACCCAGTACTTC.

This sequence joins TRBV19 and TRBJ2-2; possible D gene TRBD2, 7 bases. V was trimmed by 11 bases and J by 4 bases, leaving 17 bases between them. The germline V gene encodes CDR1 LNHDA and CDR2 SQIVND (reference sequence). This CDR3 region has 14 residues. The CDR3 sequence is CAGGRDISTGELFF. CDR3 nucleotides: TGTGCCGGGGGGAGGGACATTTCCACCGGGGAGCTGTTTTTT.

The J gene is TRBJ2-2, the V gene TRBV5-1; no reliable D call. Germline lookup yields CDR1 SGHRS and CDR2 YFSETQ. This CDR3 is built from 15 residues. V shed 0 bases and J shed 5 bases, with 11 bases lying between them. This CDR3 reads CASSLEQPTTGELFF. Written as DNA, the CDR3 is TGCGCCAGCAGCTTGGAACAACCAACGACCGGGGAGCTGTTTTTT. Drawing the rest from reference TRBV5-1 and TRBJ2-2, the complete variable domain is KAGVTQTPRYLIKTRGQQVTLSCSPISGHRSVSWYQQTPGQGLQFLFEYFSETQRNKGNFPGRFSGRQFSNSRSEMNVSTLELGDSALYLCASSLEQPTTGELFFGEGSRLTVL.

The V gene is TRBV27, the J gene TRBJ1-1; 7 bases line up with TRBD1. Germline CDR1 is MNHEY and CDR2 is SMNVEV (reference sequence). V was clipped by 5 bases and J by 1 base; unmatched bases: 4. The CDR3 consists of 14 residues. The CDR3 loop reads CASSHGQANTEAFF. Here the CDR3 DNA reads TGTGCCAGCAGTCACGGACAGGCGAACACTGAAGCTTTCTTT.

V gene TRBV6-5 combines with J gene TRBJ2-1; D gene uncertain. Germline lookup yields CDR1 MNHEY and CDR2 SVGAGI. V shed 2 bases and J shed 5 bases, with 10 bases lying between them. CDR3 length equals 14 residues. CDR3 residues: CASSYIYGHNEQFF. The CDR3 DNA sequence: TGTGCCAGCAGTTACATATATGGGCACAATGAGCAGTTCTTC.

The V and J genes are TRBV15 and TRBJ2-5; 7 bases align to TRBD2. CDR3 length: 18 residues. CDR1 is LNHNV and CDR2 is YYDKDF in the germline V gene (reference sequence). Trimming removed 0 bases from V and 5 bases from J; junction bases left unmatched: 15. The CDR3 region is CATSRDGGAGLGRETQYF. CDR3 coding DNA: TGTGCCACCAGCAGAGATGGTGGAGCGGGGCTGGGTAGGGAGACCCAGTACTTC. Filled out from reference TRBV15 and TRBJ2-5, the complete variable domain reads DAMVIQNPRYQVTQFGKPVTLSCSQTLNHNVMYWYQQKSSQAPKLLFHYYDKDFNNEADTPDNFQSRRPNTSFCFLDIRSPGLGDTAMYLCATSRDGGAGLGRETQYFGPGTRLLVL.

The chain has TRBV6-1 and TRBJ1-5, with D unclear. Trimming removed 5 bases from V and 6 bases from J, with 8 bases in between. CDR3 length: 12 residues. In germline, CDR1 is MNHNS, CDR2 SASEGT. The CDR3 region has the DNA TGTGCCAGCAGTTTCGTCTCTCAGCCCCAGCATTTT. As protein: CASSFVSQPQHF.

CDR3 nucleotides: TGTGCCAGCAGCTTTGACGGCGGTCCTCTGAACACTGAAGCTTTCTTT. The encoded protein is CASSFDGGPLNTEAFF. This chain links TRBV9 with TRBJ1-1; D is unclear. The CDR3 loop spans 16 amino acids. Germline assignment: CDR1 SGDLS and CDR2 YYNGEE. V lost 4 bases to trimming and J lost 0 bases, with 16 bases between them.

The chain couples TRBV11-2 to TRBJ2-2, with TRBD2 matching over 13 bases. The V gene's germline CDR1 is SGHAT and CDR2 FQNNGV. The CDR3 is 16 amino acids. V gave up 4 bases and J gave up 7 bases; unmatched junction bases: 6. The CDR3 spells CASSSTSGRAVGELFF. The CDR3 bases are TGTGCCAGCAGCTCCACTAGCGGGAGGGCCGTCGGGGAGCTGTTTTTT.